The rows below give T cell receptor beta chains drawn from one sample of a study of blood T cells in healthy people across ages. TCRdb used MiXCR to reprocess the 5' RACE reads, holding one entry per CDR3 protein. The sample shows about 810,000 distinct CDR3 sequences, about 34% of them seen only once. Source material: blood. The receptors shown here come from a man aged 18 to 35 in good health. CDR3s include the opening cysteine and the closing phenylalanine or tryptophan. A D gene is named only where the DNA matches it firmly. Some rows have no size entry. The others give once, few or many, or a class for an expanded clone.

j_call clone_size v_call d_call cdr3_aa cdr3_nt
TRBJ1-1 few TRBV27 . CASSLKGKNTEAFF TGTGCCAGCAGTTTAAAGGGGAAGAACACTGAAGCTTTCTTT
TRBJ2-7 . TRBV20-1 . CSARSDPLDEQYF TGCAGTGCTAGATCTGACCCTCTGGACGAGCAGTACTTC
TRBJ2-7 . TRBV20-1 . CSIPGPSYNEQYF TGCAGTATTCCGGGACCCTCATACAATGAGCAGTACTTC
TRBJ1-1 . TRBV4-3 . CASSFRTGFTEAFF TGCGCCAGCAGCTTCCGAACAGGGTTCACTGAAGCTTTCTTT
TRBJ1-4 few TRBV20-1 TRBD1 CSAPKTGADEKLFF TGCAGTGCCCCAAAAACAGGGGCTGATGAAAAACTGTTTTTT
TRBJ2-5 . TRBV4-3 TRBD1 CASSQDTGTGGTQYF TGCGCCAGCAGCCAAGATACGGGGACAGGAGGGACCCAGTACTTC
TRBJ1-1 . TRBV4-3 . CASSQESGRWGTEAFF TGCGCCAGCAGCCAAGAATCGGGCAGATGGGGGACTGAAGCTTTCTTT
TRBJ1-5 once TRBV4-3 . CASSQARLDNQPQHF TGCGCCAGCAGCCAAGCGAGATTAGACAATCAGCCCCAGCATTTT
TRBJ2-1 . TRBV7-9 TRBD2 CATEAGGNNEQFF TGTGCCACCGAAGCGGGGGGGAACAATGAGCAGTTCTTC
TRBJ1-2 . TRBV7-2 . CASSLVPPHYGYTF TGTGCCAGCAGCTTAGTCCCACCCCATTATGGCTACACCTTC
TRBJ2-5 . TRBV9 . CASSVSIWETQYF TGTGCCAGCAGCGTATCTATCTGGGAGACCCAGTACTTC
TRBJ2-7 . TRBV18 . CASSPTGGREQYF TGTGCCAGCTCACCTACTGGGGGGCGCGAGCAGTACTTC
TRBJ2-1 . TRBV7-2 . CASSFMDEQFF TGTGCCAGCAGCTTTATGGATGAGCAGTTCTTC
TRBJ1-6 . TRBV11-2 . CASTNNSPLHF TGTGCCAGCACCAACAATTCACCCCTCCACTTT
TRBJ2-7 . TRBV7-8 . CASSLMGRASEQYF TGTGCCAGCAGCTTAATGGGCAGGGCCTCCGAGCAGTACTTC
TRBJ2-3 . TRBV7-2 TRBD2 CASSLGSGSLDTQYF TGTGCCAGCAGCTTAGGTAGCGGGAGTTTGGATACGCAGTATTTT
TRBJ1-1 . TRBV27 . CASSPGGLLSGTEAFF TGTGCCAGCAGTCCCGGGGGGCTCCTGAGTGGGACTGAAGCTTTCTTT
TRBJ1-2 . TRBV25-1 . CASSEAVGLHYYGYTF TGTGCCAGCAGTGAAGCGGTTGGACTACACTACTATGGCTACACCTTC
TRBJ2-1 few TRBV20-1 . CSAPGKGAYNEQFF TGCAGTGCCCCCGGCAAGGGCGCCTACAATGAGCAGTTCTTC
TRBJ2-5 . TRBV19 . CASSIVMGCEQYF TGTGCCAGTAGTATAGTAATGGGGTGTGAGCAGTACTTC
TRBJ1-2 . TRBV7-9 . CAGSPGGLRDYGYTF TGTGCCGGCAGCCCGGGGGGCCTCCGGGACTATGGCTACACCTTC
TRBJ2-3 . TRBV15 TRBD2 CATSNRLAGLGTDTQYF TGTGCCACCAGCAACCGACTAGCGGGATTGGGCACAGATACGCAGTATTTT
TRBJ2-7 . TRBV12-3/TRBV12-4 TRBD2 CASRTAPPSGPSSYNEQYF TGTGCCAGCAGGACCGCTCCTCCTAGCGGGCCAAGCTCCTACAATGAGCAGTACTTC
TRBJ1-1 few TRBV7-9 . CASSLAQTLNTEAFF TGTGCCAGCAGCTTAGCGCAAACGCTGAACACTGAAGCTTTCTTT
TRBJ2-5 . TRBV4-3 TRBD2 CASSQESASGGVNEQYF TGCGCCAGCAGCCAAGAATCAGCTAGCGGGGGGGTTAATGAGCAGTACTTC
TRBJ1-1 . TRBV10-3 TRBD1 CATQTGKDTEAFF TGTGCCACTCAGACAGGGAAGGACACTGAAGCTTTCTTT
TRBJ2-1 . TRBV20-1 . CSVDHYVYNEQFF TGCAGCGTGGACCATTATGTTTACAATGAGCAGTTCTTC
TRBJ1-1 . TRBV12-3/TRBV12-4 . CASSPQSEAFF TGTGCCAGCAGTCCACAATCAGAAGCTTTCTTT
TRBJ2-1 . TRBV9 . CASSPQQGLEQFF TGTGCCAGCAGCCCTCAACAGGGTTTGGAGCAGTTCTTC
TRBJ2-7 . TRBV7-9 TRBD1 CASSSRQGSSYEQYF TGTGCCAGCAGCTCCCGACAGGGCAGCTCCTACGAGCAGTACTTC
TRBJ1-1 . TRBV29-1 . CSVEEGADITEAFF TGCAGCGTTGAGGAGGGCGCGGATATCACTGAAGCTTTCTTT
TRBJ1-1 few TRBV6-1 TRBD1 CASSGGVWTGDTEAFF TGTGCCAGCAGCGGGGGGGTATGGACAGGGGACACTGAAGCTTTCTTT
TRBJ2-7 once TRBV27 TRBD1 CASRRVTGGLYEQYF TGTGCCAGCAGGAGAGTGACAGGGGGCCTATACGAGCAGTACTTC
TRBJ1-5 . TRBV2 . CASNREGGNQPQHF TGTGCCAGCAACAGGGAGGGCGGCAATCAGCCCCAGCATTTT
TRBJ2-4 . TRBV11-2 . CASSSGLAYGQYF TGTGCCAGCAGCTCCGGGTTAGCCTACGGGCAGTACTTC